This record looks at one TCR beta chain sequence and its context. The antigen is unknown. This entry is derived from a study of T cell repertoires in cytomegalovirus infection. Turning to the study itself: Both a matching HLA type and CMV infection were indicated by public TCR beta signatures.

Germline loops: CDR1 SGHDN, CDR2 FVKESK. CDR3 size: 16 residues. The V and J ends lost 0 bases and 5 bases respectively, with 16 bases between them. A single record per CDR3 protein comes from TCRdb applying MiXCR to the reads. The sample holds 310,000 or so distinct CDR3 sequences; about 25% are singletons and the top ten take about 14%. General observations from the study: There were carriers of CMV plus the relevant HLA, and cumulative public TCR beta family frequency identified them.

The J gene is TRBJ1-1, the V gene TRBV14, with TRBD1 as a possible D gene (6 bases). The material sequenced was PBMCs. This TCR was recovered from a human donor in good health (CMV status not recorded). Some clones in this sample may be carry-over from other donors' samples. The CDR3 DNA reads TGTGCCAGCAGCCAAGATTACCGAACAGGGCGGACTGAAGCTTTCTTT. Its protein is CASSQDYRTGRTEAFF.